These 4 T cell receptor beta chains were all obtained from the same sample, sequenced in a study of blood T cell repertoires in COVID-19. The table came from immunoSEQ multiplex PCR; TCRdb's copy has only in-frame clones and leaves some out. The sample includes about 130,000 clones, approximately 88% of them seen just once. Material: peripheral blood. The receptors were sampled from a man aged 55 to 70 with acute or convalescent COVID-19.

Written as DNA, the CDR3 is TGTGCTAGTGGTTTGGTACTGGGTAGGGGGGGATCCTACGAGCAGTACTTC. Translation: CASGLVLGRGGSYEQYF. The chain recombines TRBV12-5 with TRBJ2-7; perhaps TRBD2 as D (7 bases). The CDR3 covers 17 residues. The germline V gene has CDR1 LGHNT and CDR2 FRNRAP. V was clipped by 0 bases and J by 1 base, with 16 bases between them.

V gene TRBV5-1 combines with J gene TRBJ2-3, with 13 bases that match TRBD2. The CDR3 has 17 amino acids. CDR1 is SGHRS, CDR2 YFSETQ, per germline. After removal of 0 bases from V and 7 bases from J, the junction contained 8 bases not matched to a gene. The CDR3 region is CASSLGLAGGMTHTQYF. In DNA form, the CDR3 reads TGCGCCAGCAGCTTGGGACTAGCGGGAGGTATGACCCATACGCAGTATTTT.

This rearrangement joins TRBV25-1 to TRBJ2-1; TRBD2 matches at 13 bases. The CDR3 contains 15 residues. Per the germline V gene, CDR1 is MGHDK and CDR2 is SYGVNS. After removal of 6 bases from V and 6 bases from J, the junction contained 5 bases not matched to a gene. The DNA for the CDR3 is TGTGCCAGCAGGGGAACTAGCGGGGGGGCCAATGAGCAGTTCTTC. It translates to CASRGTSGGANEQFF. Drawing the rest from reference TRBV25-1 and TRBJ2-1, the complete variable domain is EADIYQTPRYLVIGTGKKITLECSQTMGHDKMYWYQQDPGMELHLIHYSYGVNSTEKGDLSSESTVSRIRTEHFPLTLESARPSHTSQYLCASRGTSGGANEQFFGPGTRLTVL.

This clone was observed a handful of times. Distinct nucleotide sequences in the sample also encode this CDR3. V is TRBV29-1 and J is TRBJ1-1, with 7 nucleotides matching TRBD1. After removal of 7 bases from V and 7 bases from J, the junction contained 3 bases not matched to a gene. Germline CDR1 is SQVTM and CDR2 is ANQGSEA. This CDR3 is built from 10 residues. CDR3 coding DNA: TGCAGCGCCGGGACAGATGAAGCTTTCTTT. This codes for CSAGTDEAFF.